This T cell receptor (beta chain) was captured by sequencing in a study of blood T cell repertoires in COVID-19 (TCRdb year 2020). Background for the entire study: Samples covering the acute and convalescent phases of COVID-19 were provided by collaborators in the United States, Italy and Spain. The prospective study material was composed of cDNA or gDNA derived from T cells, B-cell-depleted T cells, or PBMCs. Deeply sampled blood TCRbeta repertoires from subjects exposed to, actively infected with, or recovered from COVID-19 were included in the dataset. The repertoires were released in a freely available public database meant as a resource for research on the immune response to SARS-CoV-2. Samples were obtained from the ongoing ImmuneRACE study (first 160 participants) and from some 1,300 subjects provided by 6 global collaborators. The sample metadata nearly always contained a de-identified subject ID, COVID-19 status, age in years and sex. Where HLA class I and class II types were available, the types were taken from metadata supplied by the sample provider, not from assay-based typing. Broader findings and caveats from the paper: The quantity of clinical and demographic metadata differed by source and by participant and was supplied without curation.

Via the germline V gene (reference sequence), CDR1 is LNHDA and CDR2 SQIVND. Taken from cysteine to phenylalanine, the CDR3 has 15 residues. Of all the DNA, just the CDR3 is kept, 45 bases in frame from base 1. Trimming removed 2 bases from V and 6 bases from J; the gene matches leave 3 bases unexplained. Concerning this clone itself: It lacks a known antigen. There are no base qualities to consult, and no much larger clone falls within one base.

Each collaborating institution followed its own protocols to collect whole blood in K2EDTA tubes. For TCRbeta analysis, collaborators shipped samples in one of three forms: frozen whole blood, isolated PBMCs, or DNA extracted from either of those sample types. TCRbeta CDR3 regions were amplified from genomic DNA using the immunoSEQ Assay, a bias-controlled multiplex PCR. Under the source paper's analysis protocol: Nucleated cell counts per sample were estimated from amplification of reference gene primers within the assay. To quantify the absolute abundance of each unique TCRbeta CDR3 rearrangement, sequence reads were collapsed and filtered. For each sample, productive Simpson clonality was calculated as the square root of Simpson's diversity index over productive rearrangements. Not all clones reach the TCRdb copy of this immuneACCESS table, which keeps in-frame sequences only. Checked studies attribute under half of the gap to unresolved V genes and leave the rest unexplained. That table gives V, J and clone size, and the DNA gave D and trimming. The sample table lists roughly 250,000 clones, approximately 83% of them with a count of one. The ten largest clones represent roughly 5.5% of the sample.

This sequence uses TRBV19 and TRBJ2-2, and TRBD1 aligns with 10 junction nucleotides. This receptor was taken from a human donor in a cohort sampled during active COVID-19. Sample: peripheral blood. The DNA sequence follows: TGTGCCAGTAGTATAATAGGGACAGGGGCCGGGGAGCTGTTTTTT. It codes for CASSIIGTGAGELFF.